The rows below give T cell receptor beta chains drawn from one sample of a study of beta chain features in type 1 diabetes. Generated by immunoSEQ multiplex PCR, the TCRdb table keeps only in-frame clones and is missing some. The sample records 200,000 to 250,000 clones, 9.6% being singletons. Material: naive CD4+ T cells from blood. These receptors came from a woman between 18 and 30 years old in good health. Each CDR3 is given with its conserved first and last residue. The D gene is left open where the match is weak. Clone size is shown for a subset of rows, as once, few, many or a class of expanded clone.

d_gene,abundance,j_gene,v_gene,CDR3aa,CDR3nt
TRBD2,-,TRBJ2-5,TRBV5-4,CASSLTREVGETQYF,TGTGCCAGCAGCTTGACGCGGGAGGTCGGAGAGACCCAGTACTTC
-,few,TRBJ1-2,TRBV29-1,CSVPQGAEYYGYTF,TGCAGCGTTCCACAGGGTGCGGAGTACTATGGCTACACCTTC
TRBD1,-,TRBJ2-1,TRBV6-5,CASSYRTGFNEQFF,TGTGCCAGCAGTTACCGGACAGGGTTCAATGAGCAGTTCTTC
-,few,TRBJ2-7,TRBV5-4,CASSTRLELTYEQYF,TGTGCCAGCAGCACCCGACTAGAATTGACCTACGAGCAGTACTTC
TRBD1,few,TRBJ2-7,TRBV5-6,CASSPTGHSDEQYF,TGTGCCAGCAGCCCGACAGGGCATTCGGACGAGCAGTACTTC
-,-,TRBJ1-6,TRBV5-6,CASSSLSEGRNSPLHF,TGTGCCAGCAGCTCCCTATCGGAGGGGAGGAATTCACCCCTCCACTTT
TRBD1,-,TRBJ2-5,TRBV2,CASSGLTGGGHETQYF,TGTGCCAGCAGTGGACTGACAGGGGGCGGCCATGAGACCCAGTACTTC
TRBD1,few,TRBJ1-1,TRBV10-3,CAIRDRTRSTEAFF,TGTGCCATCAGGGACAGGACCCGAAGTACTGAAGCTTTCTTT
-,-,TRBJ1-1,TRBV4-1,CASRPGWDTEAFF,TGCGCCAGCAGGCCAGGGTGGGACACTGAAGCTTTCTTT
-,few,TRBJ2-7,TRBV7-9,CASSLSAGPDYEQYF,TGTGCCAGCAGCTTAAGTGCGGGACCCGACTACGAGCAGTACTTC
-,-,TRBJ2-1,TRBV21-1,CARTDRGTYNEQFF,TGTGCCAGAACCGACAGGGGAACCTACAATGAGCAGTTCTTC
-,few,TRBJ1-5,TRBV15,CATSRAGTGKPQHF,TGTGCCACCAGCAGAGCGGGAACAGGGAAGCCCCAGCATTTT
-,-,TRBJ1-2,TRBV30,CAWSVGGVDGYTF,TGTGCCTGGAGTGTAGGCGGGGTCGACGGCTACACCTTC
TRBD1,-,TRBJ2-7,TRBV19,CASSRYRDRSTYEQYF,TGTGCCAGTAGTAGATACCGGGACAGGAGTACCTACGAGCAGTACTTC
TRBD1,-,TRBJ1-2,TRBV4-1,CASSQPDIGQGYGYTF,TGCGCCAGCAGCCAACCAGACATAGGACAGGGCTATGGCTACACCTTC
-,-,TRBJ2-6,TRBV5-4,CASSTGRFSGANVLTF,TGTGCCAGCAGCACAGGACGGTTCTCTGGGGCCAACGTCCTGACTTTC
-,many,TRBJ2-6,TRBV18,CASSPPRSVSGANVLTF,TGTGCCAGCTCACCACCGCGGTCCGTCTCTGGGGCCAACGTCCTGACTTTC
-,-,TRBJ2-5,TRBV19,CASYHSGSQYF,TGTGCCAGTTACCACTCAGGGTCCCAGTACTTC
TRBD1,-,TRBJ1-5,TRBV18,CASSLDRGNDQPQHF,TGTGCCAGTTCGTTGGACAGGGGAAACGATCAGCCCCAGCATTTT
-,few,TRBJ2-7,TRBV18,CASSPTRQGSYEQYF,TGTGCCAGCTCACCAACTCGGCAGGGATCCTACGAGCAGTACTTC
TRBD2,few,TRBJ2-1,TRBV19,CASSIGLAGARFDEQFF,TGTGCCAGTAGTATTGGACTAGCGGGGGCCCGTTTCGATGAGCAGTTCTTC
TRBD1,-,TRBJ1-2,TRBV2,CASSVVRTGDGYTF,TGTGCCAGCAGTGTCGTAAGGACAGGGGATGGCTACACCTTC
-,-,TRBJ2-5,TRBV5-5,CASSLALSQETQYF,TGTGCCAGCAGCTTGGCCCTGTCCCAAGAGACCCAGTACTTC
-,-,TRBJ2-5,TRBV4-1,CASSQATGGTETQYF,TGCGCCAGCAGCCAAGCCACAGGTGGTACAGAGACCCAGTACTTC